This is a list of T cell receptor beta chains from one sample in a study of blood T cell repertoires in COVID-19. The data were produced by immunoSEQ multiplex PCR, yet TCRdb's version contains in-frame clones alone and is incomplete. This sample has over 300,000 clones, with 65% to 85% found just once. Sequencing was done on a sample of peripheral blood. These receptors were obtained from a woman aged 45-65 years with acute or convalescent COVID-19. CDR3s include the opening cysteine and the closing phenylalanine or tryptophan. D genes are given only for firm matches. Where a row states a size, it is once, few, many or the class of an expanded clone; other rows omit it.

d_call	clone_size	v_call	j_call	cdr3_nt	cdr3_aa
-	-	TRBV2	TRBJ2-2	TGTGCCAGCAGTGTCCAACGGGGAACCGGGGAGCTGTTTTTT	CASSVQRGTGELFF
-	-	TRBV7-2	TRBJ1-2	TGTGCCAGCAGTCAGGCAGACACCTATGGCTACACCTTC	CASSQADTYGYTF
TRBD1	-	TRBV4-1	TRBJ1-3	TGCGCCAGCAGGGGGACAGGGGGAAACACCATATATTTT	CASRGTGGNTIYF
-	-	TRBV5-4	TRBJ2-5	TGTGCCAGCAGCGGAGCCGGGTCCTCGGGGGAGACCCAGTACTTC	CASSGAGSSGETQYF
-	-	TRBV6-2/TRBV6-3	TRBJ2-3	TGTGCCAGCACTTACCGGGTTGATACGCAGTATTTT	CASTYRVDTQYF
-	-	TRBV20-1	TRBJ1-2	TGCAGTGCTAGTCCCCGGGGGTTTGGGTATGGCTACACCTTC	CSASPRGFGYGYTF
-	-	TRBV7-8	TRBJ2-1	TGTGCCAGCAGCGCTAAACTGAAGGGGGAGTTTTCTAGGAATGAGCAGTTCTTC	CASSAKLKGEFSRNEQFF
-	once	TRBV24-1	TRBJ2-1	TGTGCCACCAGTGAAGGGACCTCGGAGGGGTACAATGAGCAGTTCTTC	CATSEGTSEGYNEQFF
-	once	TRBV6-6	TRBJ1-3	TGTGCCAGCAGTTTGCAGGGAAACGGAAACACCATATATTTT	CASSLQGNGNTIYF
-	-	TRBV6-4	TRBJ2-3	TGTGCCAGCAGTGACGTAGGGCTAGCCGATACGCAGTATTTT	CASSDVGLADTQYF
-	-	TRBV5-4	TRBJ2-7	TGTGCCAGCAGCTTGGATTCAACACCGCTCTCCTACGAGCAGTACTTC	CASSLDSTPLSYEQYF
-	-	TRBV7-2	TRBJ2-7	TGTGCCAGCAGACTAGTGACAGGTTACTACGAGCAGTACTTC	CASRLVTGYYEQYF
-	-	TRBV6-1	TRBJ2-3	TGTGCCAGCAGTGCCCTAGGAGGGGGCGGAGCAGATACGCAGTATTTT	CASSALGGGGADTQYF
TRBD2	-	TRBV10-1	TRBJ2-5	TGCGCCAGCAGTGAGGGGCGGCGGGGGGGCTGGGAGACCCAGTACTTC	CASSEGRRGGWETQYF
-	-	TRBV30	TRBJ2-3	TGTGCCTGGAGGAGAGGCGGCCAGAGCACAGATACGCAGTATTTT	CAWRRGGQSTDTQYF
-	-	TRBV28	TRBJ2-3	TGTGCCAGCAGTTCGAGCGTCACAGATACGCAGTATTTT	CASSSSVTDTQYF
TRBD1	-	TRBV11-2	TRBJ2-5	TGTGCCAGCAGCTTTACTGGGACAGGTCAAGAGACCCAGTACTTC	CASSFTGTGQETQYF
TRBD2	-	TRBV5-1	TRBJ2-3	TGCGCCAGCAGCTCGAGCGGGGTGAGCACAGATACGCAGTATTTT	CASSSSGVSTDTQYF
TRBD1	-	TRBV6-5	TRBJ1-1	TGTGCCAGCAGTTACAGGGGGCTGGGAGCTTTCTTT	CASSYRGLGAFF
-	-	TRBV9	TRBJ1-3	TGTGCCAGCAGCGCCCGACGGGACTCTGGAAACACCATATATTTT	CASSARRDSGNTIYF
TRBD1	once	TRBV6-5	TRBJ2-2	TGTGCCAGCAGCCGGACAGGGGGCTTCGACGGGGAGCTGTTTTTT	CASSRTGGFDGELFF
-	-	TRBV4-1	TRBJ2-3	TGCGCCAGCAGCCAAGATGGCCCCTGGGATACGCAGTATTTT	CASSQDGPWDTQYF
TRBD1	-	TRBV5-6	TRBJ2-7	TGTGCCAGCACCAGGGGGACAGCCTCCTACGAGCAGTACTTC	CASTRGTASYEQYF
TRBD1	-	TRBV19	TRBJ2-5	TGTGCCAGTAGCCCCCCAGGGGGCGCGGGAGAGACCCAGTACTTC	CASSPPGGAGETQYF
TRBD2	-	TRBV6-4	TRBJ2-3	TGTGCCAGCAGTGACTCGGGCGGGGGGACAGATACGCAGTATTTT	CASSDSGGGTDTQYF
-	-	TRBV6-1	TRBJ1-1	TGTGCCAGCAGTGACCCCACTAGGGCGAACACTGAAGCTTTCTTT	CASSDPTRANTEAFF
-	-	TRBV30	TRBJ1-1	TGTGCCTGGAGTGGCTCGGGATGGAGTGAAGCTTTCTTT	CAWSGSGWSEAFF
-	-	TRBV5-4	TRBJ2-3	TGTGCCAGCTCGGACGCCTACCAGGGGAGCACAGATACGCAGTATTTT	CASSDAYQGSTDTQYF
-	-	TRBV30	TRBJ1-1	TGTGCCTGGAGTTTTCGGAACACTGAAGCTTTCTTT	CAWSFRNTEAFF
TRBD1	-	TRBV30	TRBJ2-1	TGTGCCTGGAGTGTAGCAGGAGCCAGGGGGCGTCGCGGTGAGCAGTTCTTC	CAWSVAGARGRRGEQFF
TRBD1	-	TRBV5-4	TRBJ2-3	TGTGCCAGCACCTGGGACAGCCAGTCAGATACGCAGTATTTT	CASTWDSQSDTQYF
TRBD1	-	TRBV5-1	TRBJ2-5	TGCGCCAGCAGCATCCTGACAGGGGGGGGAGAGACCCAGTACTTC	CASSILTGGGETQYF
TRBD1	-	TRBV2	TRBJ1-1	TGTGCCAGCAGTGAAGGGACAGGGGACACTGAAGCTTTCTTT	CASSEGTGDTEAFF
-	-	TRBV12-3/TRBV12-4	TRBJ2-7	TGTGCCAGCAGACCGGACGGGACCTACGAGCAGTACTTC	CASRPDGTYEQYF
TRBD1	-	TRBV5-1	TRBJ2-2	TGCGCCAGCAGCGGACCGGGACAGGGCACCGGGGAGCTGTTTTTT	CASSGPGQGTGELFF
TRBD1	-	TRBV28	TRBJ2-5	TGTGCCAGCAGTTCCTCCGGGACAGGGGGGGAGACCCAGTACTTC	CASSSSGTGGETQYF
-	few	TRBV6-1	TRBJ2-2	TGTGCCAGCAGTGAATCTGGGCATCTGAACACCGGGGAGCTGTTTTTT	CASSESGHLNTGELFF
-	-	TRBV4-1	TRBJ1-1	TGCGCCAGCAGCCAAGATCTAATGGCGGGGTGGACTGAAGCTTTCTTT	CASSQDLMAGWTEAFF
-	-	TRBV11-2	TRBJ2-2	TGTGCCAGCAGCCAGCGGGCAGGGAGCGGGGAGCTGTTTTTT	CASSQRAGSGELFF